This entry describes one TCR beta chain. What it binds is not known. Generated by immunoSEQ multiplex PCR, the TCRdb table keeps only in-frame clones and is missing some. The table includes roughly 40,000 clones, about 65% detected once. Culture lasted over 9 days before CD4+ T cell isolation. This record comes from a study of vaccination effects on CD4 cells after COVID-19. This clonotype was obtained from a human donor who received a COVID-19 vaccine. The sequences come from CD4+ T cells from PBMCs cultured without peptide, collected before COVID-19 vaccination.

CDR3 nucleotide sequence: TGTGCCAGCAGTGACGGACAGGGGGTCTTGGGAGCCGGGGAGCTGTTTTTT. Amino acids: CASSDGQGVLGAGELFF. The V and J genes are TRBV6-4 and TRBJ2-2; 10 bases agree with TRBD1. V dropped 2 bases and J dropped 6; count of bases not matched to a gene: 9. Per the germline V gene, CDR1 is MRHNA and CDR2 is SNTAGT. The CDR3 has 17 amino acids.